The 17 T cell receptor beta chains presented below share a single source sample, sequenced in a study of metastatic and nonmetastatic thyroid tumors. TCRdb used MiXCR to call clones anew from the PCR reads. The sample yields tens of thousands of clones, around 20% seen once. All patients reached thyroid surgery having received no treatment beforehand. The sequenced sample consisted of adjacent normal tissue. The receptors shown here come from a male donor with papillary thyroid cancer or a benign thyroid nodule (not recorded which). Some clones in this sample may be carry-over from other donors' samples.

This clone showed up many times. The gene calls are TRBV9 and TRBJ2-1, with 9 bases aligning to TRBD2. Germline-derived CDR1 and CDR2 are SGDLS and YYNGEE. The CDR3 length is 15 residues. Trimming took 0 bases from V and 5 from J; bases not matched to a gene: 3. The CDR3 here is CASSVGVAGDNEQFF. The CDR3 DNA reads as TGTGCCAGCAGCGTAGGGGTAGCGGGGGACAATGAGCAGTTCTTC. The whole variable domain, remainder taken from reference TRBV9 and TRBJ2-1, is DSGVTQTPKHLITATGQRVTLRCSPRSGDLSVYWYQQSLDQGLQFLIQYYNGEERAKGNILERFSAQQFPDLHSELNLSSLELGDSALYFCASSVGVAGDNEQFFGPGTRLTVL.

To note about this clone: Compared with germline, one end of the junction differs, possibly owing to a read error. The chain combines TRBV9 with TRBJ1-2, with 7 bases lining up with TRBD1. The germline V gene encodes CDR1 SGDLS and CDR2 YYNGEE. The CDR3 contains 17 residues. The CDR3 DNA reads TGTGCCAGCAGCAACCGGGACAGTGGAGGGGGTAACTACGGCTACACCTTC. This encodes CASSNRDSGGGNYGYTF. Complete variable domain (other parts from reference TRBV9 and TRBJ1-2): DSGVTQTPKHLITATGQRVTLRCSPRSGDLSVYWYQQSLDQGLQFLIQYYNGEERAKGNILERFSAQQFPDLHSELNLSSLELGDSALYFCASSNRDSGGGNYGYTFGSGTRLTVV.

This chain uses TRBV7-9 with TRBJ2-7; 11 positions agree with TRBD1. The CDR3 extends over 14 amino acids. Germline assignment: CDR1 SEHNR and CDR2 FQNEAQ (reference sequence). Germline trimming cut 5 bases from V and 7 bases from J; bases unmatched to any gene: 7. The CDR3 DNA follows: TGTGCCAGCAGCCCTGGACAGGGGGCGCGGGAGCAGTACTTC. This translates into CASSPGQGAREQYF.

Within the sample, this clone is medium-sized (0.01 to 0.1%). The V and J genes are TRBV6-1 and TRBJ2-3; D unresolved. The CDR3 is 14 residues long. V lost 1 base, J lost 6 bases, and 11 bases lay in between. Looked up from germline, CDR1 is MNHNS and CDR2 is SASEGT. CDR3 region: CASSEGGARDTQYF. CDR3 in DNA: TGTGCCAGCAGTGAAGGAGGTGCTCGGGATACGCAGTATTTT.

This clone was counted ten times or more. For the CDR3, the DNA is TGCGCCAGCAGCTTCATAGACCCAACAGATACGCAGTATTTT. Its translation is CASSFIDPTDTQYF. This chain uses TRBV5-1 with TRBJ2-3; D uncertain. Per germline, CDR1 SGHRS and CDR2 YFSETQ. V lost 2 bases and J lost 3, with 10 bases in between. The CDR3 is made up of 14 amino acids.

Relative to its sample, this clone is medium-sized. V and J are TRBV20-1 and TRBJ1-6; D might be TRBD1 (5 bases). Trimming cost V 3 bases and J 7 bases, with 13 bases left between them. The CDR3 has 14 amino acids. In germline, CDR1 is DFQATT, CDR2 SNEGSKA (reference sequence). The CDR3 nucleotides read TGCAGTGCTAGCAAAGGAGGGACCAATTCACCCCTCCACTTT. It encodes CSASKGGTNSPLHF.

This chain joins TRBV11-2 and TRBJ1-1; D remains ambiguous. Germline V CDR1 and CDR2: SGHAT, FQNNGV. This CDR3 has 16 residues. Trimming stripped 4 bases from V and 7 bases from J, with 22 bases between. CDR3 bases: TGTGCCAGCAGCTCCACAACCTCTGAGAGTCCCTATGAAGCTTTCTTT. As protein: CASSSTTSESPYEAFF.

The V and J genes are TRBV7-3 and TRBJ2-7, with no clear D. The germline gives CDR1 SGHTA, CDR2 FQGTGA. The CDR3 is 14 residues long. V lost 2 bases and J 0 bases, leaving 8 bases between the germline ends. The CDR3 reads CASSLYTGSYEQYF. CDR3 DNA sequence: TGTGCCAGCAGCTTATATACGGGCTCCTACGAGCAGTACTTC.

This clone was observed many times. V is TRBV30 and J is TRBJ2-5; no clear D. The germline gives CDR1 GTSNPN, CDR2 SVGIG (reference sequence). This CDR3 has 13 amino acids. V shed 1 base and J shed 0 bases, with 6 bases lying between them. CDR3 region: CAWSGGNQETQYF. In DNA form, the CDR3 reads TGTGCCTGGAGTGGCGGAAACCAAGAGACCCAGTACTTC.

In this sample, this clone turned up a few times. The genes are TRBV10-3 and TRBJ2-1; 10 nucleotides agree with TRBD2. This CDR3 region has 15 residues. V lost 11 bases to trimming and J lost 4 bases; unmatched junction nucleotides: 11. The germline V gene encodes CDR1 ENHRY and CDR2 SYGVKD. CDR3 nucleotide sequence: TGTGCCGCCCAAAGAGTAGCGGGAGGATACAATGAGCAGTTCTTC. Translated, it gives CAAQRVAGGYNEQFF.

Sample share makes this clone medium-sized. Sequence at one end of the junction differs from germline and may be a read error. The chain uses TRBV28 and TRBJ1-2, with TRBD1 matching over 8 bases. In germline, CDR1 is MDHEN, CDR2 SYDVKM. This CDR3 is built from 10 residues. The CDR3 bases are TGTGCCAGCAGCGACCGGGGACAGGACTTC. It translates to CASSDRGQDF.

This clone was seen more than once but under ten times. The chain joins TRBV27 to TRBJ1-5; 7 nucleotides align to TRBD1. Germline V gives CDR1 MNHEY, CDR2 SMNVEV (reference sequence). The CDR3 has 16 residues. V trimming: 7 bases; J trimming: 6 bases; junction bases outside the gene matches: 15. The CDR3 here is CASIAQGGSSSQPQHF. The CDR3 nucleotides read TGTGCCAGCATTGCCCAGGGGGGGTCTAGTTCTCAGCCCCAGCATTTT.

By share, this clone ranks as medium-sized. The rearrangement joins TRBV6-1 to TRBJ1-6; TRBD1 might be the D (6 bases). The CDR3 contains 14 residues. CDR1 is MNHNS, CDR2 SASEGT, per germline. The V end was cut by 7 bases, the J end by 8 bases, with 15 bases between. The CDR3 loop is CASTQARGDSPLHF. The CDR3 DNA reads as TGTGCCAGCACCCAGGCAAGGGGGGATTCACCCCTCCACTTT.

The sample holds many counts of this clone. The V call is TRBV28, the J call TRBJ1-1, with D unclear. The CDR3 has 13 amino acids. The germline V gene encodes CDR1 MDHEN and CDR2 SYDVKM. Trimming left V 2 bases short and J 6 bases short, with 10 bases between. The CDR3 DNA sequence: TGTGCCAGCAGTTTAGCGGGTCGGCCTGAAGCTTTCTTT. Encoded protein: CASSLAGRPEAFF.

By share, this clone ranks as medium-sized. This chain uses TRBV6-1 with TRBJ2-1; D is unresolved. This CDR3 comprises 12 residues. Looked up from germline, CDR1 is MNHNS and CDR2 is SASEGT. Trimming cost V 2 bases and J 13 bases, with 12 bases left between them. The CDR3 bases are TGTGCCAGCAGTGAAACCCGGTGGTCCCAGTTCTTC. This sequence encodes CASSETRWSQFF.

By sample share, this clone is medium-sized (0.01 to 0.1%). This chain's CDR3 is CASSFPGGGKLFF. In nucleotides, the CDR3 is TGTGCCAGCAGTTTCCCAGGGGGCGGAAAACTGTTTTTT. The chain is built from TRBV28 and TRBJ1-4; 8 bases are a match to TRBD1. Germline CDR1 MDHEN, CDR2 SYDVKM. V trimming: 3 bases; J trimming: 10 bases; junction bases outside the gene matches: 4. The CDR3 has 13 amino acids. Using reference TRBV28 and TRBJ1-4 for the parts outside the CDR3, the full variable domain is DVKVTQSSRYLVKRTGEKVFLECVQDMDHENMFWYRQDPGLGLRLIYFSYDVKMKEKGDIPEGYSVSREKKERFSLILESASTNQTSMYLCASSFPGGGKLFFGSGTQLSVL.

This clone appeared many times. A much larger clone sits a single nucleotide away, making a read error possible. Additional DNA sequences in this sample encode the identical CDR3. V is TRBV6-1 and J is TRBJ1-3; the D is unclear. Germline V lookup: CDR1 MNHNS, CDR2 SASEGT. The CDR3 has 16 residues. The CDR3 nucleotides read TGTGCCAGCAGATTGACGGAACTGGGCGCTGGAAACACCATATACTTT. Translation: CASRLTELGAGNTIYF.